This paragraph reports one T cell receptor beta chain. Its antigen is as yet unknown. Assay used: immunoSEQ multiplex PCR; TCRdb lists only in-frame clones, some missing. The sample carries some 60,000 clones, approximately 90% recorded once. These data originate in a study of a mutant IDH1 vaccine in newly diagnosed glioma. Looking at the study overall: Across weeks 1, 3, 5, 7, 11, 15, 19 and 23, patients received a vaccination each time, eight in all. Most patients had received both radiotherapy and temozolomide, the prior options being radiotherapy, temozolomide, or both.

Regarding time point: week 5, during vaccination. It was 300 ug of mutant IDH1 20-mer peptide that made up each vaccine dose, given with topical imiquimod. Donors' newly diagnosed IDH1-mutant WHO grade 3 or 4 astrocytomas lacked nuclear ATRX. Trimming took off 4 bases at V and 2 bases at J, with 18 bases between the two ends. The germline gives CDR1 SGHDT, CDR2 YYEEEE. CDR3 length: 16 amino acids. The gene calls are TRBV5-6 and TRBJ1-2; D gene ambiguous. The starting material was PBMCs, obtained from a glioma patient whose treatment included an IDH1 peptide vaccine. This receptor was obtained from a woman aged 40 to 49 with glioma. CDR3 protein: CASSTLLRGNNYGYTF. The DNA of the CDR3 is TGTGCCAGCAGCACCCTCCTCCGGGGAAACAACTATGGCTACACCTTC. The complete variable domain, with remaining parts taken from reference TRBV5-6 and TRBJ1-2, reads DAGVTQSPTHLIKTRGQQVTLRCSPKSGHDTVSWYQQALGQGPQFIFQYYEEEERQRGNFPDRFSGHQFPNYSSELNVNALLLGDSALYLCASSTLLRGNNYGYTFGSGTRLTVV.